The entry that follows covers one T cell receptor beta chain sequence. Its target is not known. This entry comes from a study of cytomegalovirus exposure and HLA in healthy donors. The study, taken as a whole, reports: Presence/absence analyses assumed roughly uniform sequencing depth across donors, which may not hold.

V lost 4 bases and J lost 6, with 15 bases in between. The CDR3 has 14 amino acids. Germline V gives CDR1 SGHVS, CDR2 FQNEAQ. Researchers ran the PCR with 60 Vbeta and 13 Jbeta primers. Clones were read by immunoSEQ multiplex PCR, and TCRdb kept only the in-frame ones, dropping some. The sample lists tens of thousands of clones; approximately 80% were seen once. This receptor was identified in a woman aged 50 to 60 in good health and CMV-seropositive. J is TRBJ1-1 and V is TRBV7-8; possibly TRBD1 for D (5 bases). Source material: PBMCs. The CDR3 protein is CASSYQGVRAEAFF. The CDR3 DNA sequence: TGTGCCAGCAGCTATCAGGGTGTTCGGGCTGAAGCTTTCTTT.